This T cell receptor beta chain was recorded in a study of CD8 T cells in ankylosing spondylitis. Study conclusions and caveats: It appeared that ankylosing spondylitis blood was characterized by a TCR beta motif of seven or eight highly homologous variants. Before this, some motif variants had been reported in reactive arthritis synovial fluid and blood. Clones tied to disease were said to be significantly enriched in matched ankylosing spondylitis synovial fluid.

In making TCR beta libraries, quantitative 5'-RACE with molecular barcodes was used. TCRdb re-called the 5' RACE reads through MiXCR, storing one row per CDR3 protein. This sample has 230,000 or so distinct CDR3 sequences, with about a sixth found just once. The CDR3 totals 15 residues. Trimming removed 3 bases from V and 7 bases from J, with 16 bases in between. Germline CDR1 SNHLY, CDR2 FYNNEI. This clonotype appeared many times. Antigen: not known. The source material was blood, either unsorted or a sorted T cell fraction (not recorded which). The J gene is TRBJ2-1, the V gene TRBV2, with D perhaps matching TRBD2 (6 bases). This receptor was obtained from a male donor with ankylosing spondylitis or in good health (not recorded which). CDR3 amino acids: CASSEGSGAPNEQFF. CDR3 DNA sequence: TGTGCCAGCAGTGAGGGGTCGGGAGCACCGAATGAGCAGTTCTTC.